This TCR beta chain was obtained from a study of T cells expressing NK-cell markers. Whole-study results and caveats: Clarity on HCMV specificity was lacking for the expanded NKG2C+ T cell clones.

The germline V gene encodes CDR1 MNHEY and CDR2 SMNVEV (reference sequence). This CDR3 contains 14 residues. 5'RACE template switching with UMIs generated TCR beta cDNA. One entry per CDR3 protein, without DNA, is what TCRdb gives after re-calling the 5' RACE reads. The sample features about 370,000 distinct CDR3 sequences, with roughly 10% in its top ten. In regard to this clonotype: Its antigen is not identified.

The sequence came from a woman aged 50 to 60 in good health. Sequencing used blood T cells: a sorted CD56 or NKG2C T cell subset, CD4+ or CD8+ T cells, or bulk PBMC T cells (not recorded which). This chain links TRBV27 with TRBJ2-1; the TCRdb call, TRBD1, lacks DNA for checking. The CDR3 is CASSAIGGYGEQFF.